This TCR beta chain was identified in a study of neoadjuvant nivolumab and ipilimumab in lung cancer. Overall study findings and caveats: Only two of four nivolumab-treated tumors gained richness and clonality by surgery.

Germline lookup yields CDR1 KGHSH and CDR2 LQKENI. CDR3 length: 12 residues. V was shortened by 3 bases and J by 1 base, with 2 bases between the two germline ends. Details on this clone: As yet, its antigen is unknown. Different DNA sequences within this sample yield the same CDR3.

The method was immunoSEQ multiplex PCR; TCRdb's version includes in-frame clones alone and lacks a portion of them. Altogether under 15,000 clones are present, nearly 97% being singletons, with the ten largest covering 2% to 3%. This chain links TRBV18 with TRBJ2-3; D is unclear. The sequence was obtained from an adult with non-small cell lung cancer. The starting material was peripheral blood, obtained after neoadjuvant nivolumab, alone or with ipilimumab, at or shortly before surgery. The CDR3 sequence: CASSPGTDTQYF. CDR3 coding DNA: TGTGCCAGCTCACCCGGCACAGATACGCAGTATTTT.